These 9 T cell receptor beta chains were sequenced from one sample in a study of T-cell memory formation after mild COVID-19. MiXCR, applied by TCRdb to the 5' RACE reads, yields one record per CDR3 protein. The sample consists of about 560,000 distinct CDR3 sequences, 15% to 20% of them appearing once. Sequencing was carried out using PBMCs or a T cell subset sorted from them (not recorded which). The receptors here all came from an adult woman who had mild COVID-19 (a few samples of this study predate the infection). Cell type and time point are not known.

This clonotype was counted between two and nine times. The chain carries TRBV7-3 and TRBJ2-1, with D unclear. Germline loops: CDR1 SGHTA, CDR2 FQGTGA. This CDR3 is 13 amino acids long. Trimming removed 5 bases from V and 6 bases from J, with 11 bases in between. The CDR3 coding sequence is TGTGCCAGCAGCCCCGACAATATCAATGAGCAGTTCTTC. Protein sequence: CASSPDNINEQFF.

The chain employs TRBV7-9 and TRBJ2-7; 7 nucleotides match TRBD1. After removal of 5 bases from V and 5 bases from J, the junction contained 9 bases not matched to a gene. CDR3 length equals 14 residues. The germline V gene encodes CDR1 SEHNR and CDR2 FQNEAQ (reference sequence). The CDR3 reads CASSPPDRTDEQYF. The CDR3 bases are TGTGCCAGCAGCCCCCCGGACAGGACTGACGAGCAGTACTTC.

J is TRBJ2-3 and V is TRBV20-1, with D uncertain. Germline values: CDR1 DFQATT, CDR2 SNEGSKA (reference sequence). The CDR3 is 16 residues long. The ends were cut back, 3 bases at V and 0 bases at J, with 16 bases in the middle. The CDR3: CSASAFWVLSTDTQYF. CDR3 nucleotide sequence: TGCAGTGCTAGTGCCTTTTGGGTTCTCAGCACAGATACGCAGTATTTT.

There are many counts of this clonotype. The chain combines TRBV27 with TRBJ1-1, with unresolved D. The V and J ends lost 6 bases and 1 base respectively, with 15 bases between them. The germline V gene encodes CDR1 MNHEY and CDR2 SMNVEV (reference sequence). The CDR3 spans 15 residues. CDR3 nucleotide sequence: TGTGCCAGCAGGCCATCCCTGGGAGCGAACACTGAAGCTTTCTTT. The encoded protein is CASRPSLGANTEAFF.

Ten or more counts support this clonotype. The rearrangement joins TRBV7-3 to TRBJ2-6; D is unresolved. The CDR3 contains 14 residues. Trimming took off 8 bases at V and 0 bases at J, with 8 bases between the two ends. In germline, CDR1 is SGHTA, CDR2 FQGTGA. CDR3 loop: CASGLSSGANVLTF. CDR3 sequence (DNA): TGTGCCAGCGGCCTAAGCTCTGGGGCCAACGTCCTGACTTTC.

The rearrangement links TRBV5-1 to TRBJ2-7, with TRBD1 matching over 9 bases. Trimming removed 3 bases from V and 1 base from J; junction bases left unmatched: 5. There are 15 residues in the CDR3. From germline, CDR1 is SGHRS and CDR2 YFSETQ. CDR3: CASSSTGTGSYEQYF. For the CDR3, the DNA is TGCGCCAGCAGCTCGACCGGGACAGGGTCCTACGAGCAGTACTTC. Full variable domain (outside the CDR3, taken from reference TRBV5-1 and TRBJ2-7): KAGVTQTPRYLIKTRGQQVTLSCSPISGHRSVSWYQQTPGQGLQFLFEYFSETQRNKGNFPGRFSGRQFSNSRSEMNVSTLELGDSALYLCASSSTGTGSYEQYFGPGTRLTVT.

The chain has TRBV10-3 and TRBJ2-3, with 7 bases fitting TRBD2. Germline CDR1 reads ENHRY; CDR2 reads SYGVKD. The CDR3 is 13 amino acids. The junction had 8 bases not matched to a gene; V was cut back by 9 bases and J by 5 bases. Written as DNA, the CDR3 is TGTGCCATGGGGAGGGAGGGCCTAGATACGCAGTATTTT. This codes for CAMGREGLDTQYF.

The chain uses TRBV6-5 and TRBJ1-4, with D possibly matching TRBD1 (5 bases). This CDR3 is built from 14 residues. V was shortened by 4 bases and J by 3 bases, with 9 bases between the two germline ends. In germline, CDR1 is MNHEY, CDR2 SVGAGI. This CDR3 is CASSLTASNEKLFF. CDR3 DNA: TGTGCCAGCAGTTTGACAGCCTCTAATGAAAAACTGTTTTTT.

This clonotype was seen a handful of times. This chain links TRBV7-2 with TRBJ1-2; a weak D match, TRBD1 (5 bases). The CDR3 is 13 residues long. Trimming removed 4 bases at V and 6 bases at J, with 12 bases between. CDR1 and CDR2 from the germline V gene are SGHTA and FQGNSA. The CDR3 nucleotides are TGTGCCAGCAGCTCTGCAGGGTGGGATGGCTACACCTTC. Translated: CASSSAGWDGYTF.